A selection of T cell receptor beta chains follows, all from one sample in a study of cytomegalovirus exposure and HLA in healthy donors. TCRdb's copy holds only in-frame clones and misses some; the assay was immunoSEQ multiplex PCR. Found here are around 91,000 clones, just under 80% of them singletons; the top ten hold approximately 2.7%. The material sequenced was PBMCs. The receptors were sampled from a male donor in good health and CMV-seropositive. The CDR3 runs from the conserved cysteine through the conserved F or W. The D gene is left open where the match is weak. Not all rows give a size; the values are once, few, many and, for expanded clones, a class.

j_call	d_call	clone_size	v_call	cdr3_aa	cdr3_nt
TRBJ2-7	TRBD1	.	TRBV6-1	CASSDRGPYEQYF	TGTGCCAGCAGTGACAGGGGGCCCTACGAGCAGTACTTC
TRBJ1-5	TRBD1	.	TRBV28	CASSTGVGPYQPQHF	TGTGCCAGCAGTACAGGGGTTGGACCTTATCAGCCCCAGCATTTT
TRBJ2-3	TRBD2	.	TRBV5-6	CASSPVLAGGPDTQYF	TGTGCCAGCAGCCCGGTCCTAGCGGGAGGGCCCGATACGCAGTATTTT
TRBJ2-2	.	.	TRBV2	CASSTSTGVTTGELFF	TGTGCCAGCAGCACTTCCACGGGAGTAACTACCGGGGAGCTGTTTTTT
TRBJ2-3	.	.	TRBV10-3	CAIMGGGVTQYF	TGTGCCATCATGGGAGGCGGGGTCACGCAGTATTTT
TRBJ1-1	TRBD1	.	TRBV27	CASSHTKTGQNTEAFF	TGTGCCAGCAGTCACACGAAGACAGGGCAGAACACTGAAGCTTTCTTT
TRBJ1-5	.	.	TRBV28	CASRTLSKKGNQPQHF	TGTGCCAGCAGAACCCTAAGTAAGAAAGGCAATCAGCCCCAGCATTTT
TRBJ2-1	TRBD2	once	TRBV7-2	CASRSAGGSYNEQFF	TGTGCCAGCAGATCAGCGGGAGGCTCCTACAATGAGCAGTTCTTC
TRBJ1-5	TRBD1	.	TRBV2	CASSPTGGYQPQHF	TGTGCCAGCAGTCCGACAGGGGGCTATCAGCCCCAGCATTTT
TRBJ2-2	.	.	TRBV6-1	CASTDYTGELFF	TGTGCCAGCACCGACTACACCGGGGAGCTGTTTTTT
TRBJ2-7	.	.	TRBV27	CASRQGSVIYF	TGTGCCAGCAGACAGGGTAGTGTTATCTACTTC
TRBJ2-5	.	.	TRBV5-1	CASSLAGAAEQYF	TGCGCCAGCAGCTTGGCAGGGGCGGCAGAGCAGTACTTC
TRBJ1-5	TRBD1	.	TRBV28	CASSPEWDREGQPQHF	TGTGCCAGCAGTCCCGAATGGGACAGGGAGGGTCAGCCCCAGCATTTT
TRBJ1-1	TRBD1	.	TRBV7-6	CATSPTFAGGIRNTEAFF	TGTGCCACCAGCCCCACCTTTGCAGGGGGCATCCGGAACACTGAAGCTTTCTTT
TRBJ2-7	TRBD1	.	TRBV2	CASSVDRGFSYEQYF	TGTGCCAGCAGTGTTGACAGGGGGTTTTCCTACGAGCAGTACTTC
TRBJ2-5	.	.	TRBV29-1	CSVVGGGVGETQYF	TGCAGCGTTGTGGGTGGAGGGGTAGGAGAGACCCAGTACTTC
TRBJ2-5	TRBD1	.	TRBV7-9	CASSRTGTQETQYF	TGTGCCAGCAGCAGGACAGGGACCCAAGAGACCCAGTACTTC
TRBJ2-1	TRBD2	.	TRBV19	CASNKLAGGYNEQFF	TGTGCCAGTAATAAACTAGCGGGAGGCTACAATGAGCAGTTCTTC
TRBJ2-3	TRBD2	.	TRBV29-1	CSVEDTGSGGDTQYF	TGCAGCGTTGAAGATACTGGGTCGGGGGGGGATACGCAGTATTTT
TRBJ2-6	.	.	TRBV18	CASSLIGGSGANVLTF	TGTGCCAGCTCCCTGATCGGCGGTTCTGGGGCCAACGTCCTGACTTTC
TRBJ1-1	.	.	TRBV30	CAWSVLGAGTEAFF	TGTGCCTGGAGTGTACTGGGGGCGGGCACTGAAGCTTTCTTT
TRBJ1-5	.	.	TRBV28	CASSRQTGGNQPQHF	TGTGCCAGCAGCAGACAAACAGGAGGCAATCAGCCCCAGCATTTT
TRBJ1-2	.	.	TRBV28	CASSFPVGGYYGYTF	TGTGCCAGCAGTTTCCCCGTCGGGGGGTACTATGGCTACACCTTC
TRBJ1-1	.	.	TRBV29-1	CSVLRGSTGTEAFF	TGCAGCGTCCTCCGGGGGTCCACGGGGACTGAAGCTTTCTTT
TRBJ1-1	.	.	TRBV5-1	CASSGSQGGTEAFF	TGCGCCAGCAGCGGATCACAGGGTGGCACTGAAGCTTTCTTT
TRBJ2-2	TRBD1	.	TRBV25-1	CARTGKAGGVGTGELFF	TGTGCCAGAACAGGAAAAGCAGGGGGCGTGGGCACCGGGGAGCTGTTTTTT
TRBJ2-7	TRBD2	.	TRBV19	CASSLRTSATYEQYF	TGTGCCAGTAGTCTCCGGACTAGCGCCACCTACGAGCAGTACTTC
TRBJ1-5	.	many	TRBV6-1	CASSGGADSNQPQHF	TGTGCCAGCAGTGGTGGGGCAGATAGCAATCAGCCCCAGCATTTT
TRBJ2-1	.	large	TRBV5-1	CASSLVEYNEQFF	TGCGCCAGCAGCTTGGTGGAGTACAATGAGCAGTTCTTC
TRBJ1-5	.	few	TRBV2	CASSEIGNQPQHF	TGTGCCAGCAGTGAAATCGGCAATCAGCCCCAGCATTTT
TRBJ2-1	TRBD2	.	TRBV27	CASVGLATTNNEQFF	TGTGCCAGCGTGGGACTAGCTACTACCAACAATGAGCAGTTCTTC
TRBJ2-3	TRBD2	.	TRBV4-2	CASSQALVLAGGRRADTQYF	TGTGCCAGCAGCCAAGCGCTGGTACTAGCGGGAGGTAGGCGAGCAGATACGCAGTATTTT
TRBJ2-3	.	.	TRBV7-9	CASSLGGSGGETQYF	TGTGCCAGCAGCTTAGGTGGTAGCGGAGGGGAAACGCAGTATTTT
TRBJ2-1	TRBD2	once	TRBV27	CASSRLIAGGDNEQFF	TGTGCCAGCAGCCGCCTTATAGCGGGAGGAGATAATGAGCAGTTCTTC
TRBJ2-5	TRBD2	.	TRBV7-9	CASSARSSGRFETQYF	TGTGCCAGCAGCGCCCGTTCTAGCGGGAGGTTTGAGACCCAGTACTTC
TRBJ1-3	.	few	TRBV6-5	CASSPDISGNTIYF	TGTGCCAGCAGCCCTGACATCTCTGGAAACACCATATATTTT
TRBJ2-3	TRBD2	.	TRBV27	CASSPRTSGSIDTQYF	TGTGCCAGCAGTCCGAGGACTAGCGGGAGCATAGATACGCAGTATTTT
TRBJ1-5	.	.	TRBV4-1	CASSQVAGQPQHF	TGCGCCAGCAGCCAAGTAGCCGGTCAGCCCCAGCATTTT
TRBJ2-2	.	.	TRBV10-2	CASSEQRKSFETGELFF	TGCGCCAGCAGTGAACAGCGGAAGAGCTTTGAAACCGGGGAGCTGTTTTTT
TRBJ2-1	TRBD2	.	TRBV9	CASSAPGLLTNEQFF	TGTGCCAGCAGCGCACCGGGACTACTAACCAATGAGCAGTTCTTC
TRBJ2-5	TRBD2	once	TRBV5-8	CASSLGFRREIHEETQYF	TGTGCCAGCAGCTTGGGCTTTCGGCGGGAGATTCATGAGGAGACCCAGTACTTC
TRBJ2-7	TRBD1	.	TRBV15	CATSRASGTGGGEQYF	TGTGCCACCAGCAGAGCTTCCGGGACAGGGGGCGGCGAGCAGTACTTC
TRBJ1-2	.	.	TRBV10-2	CASSPGKDYGYTF	TGCGCCAGCAGTCCAGGGAAGGACTATGGCTACACCTTC
TRBJ2-2	TRBD1	.	TRBV9	CASSVQGADTGELFF	TGTGCCAGCAGCGTACAGGGGGCGGACACCGGGGAGCTGTTTTTT
TRBJ2-1	TRBD1	few	TRBV19	CASSRDRGPNEQFF	TGTGCCAGTAGTAGGGACAGGGGGCCAAATGAGCAGTTCTTC
TRBJ2-7	.	.	TRBV7-8	CASSFGTGPSYEQYF	TGTGCCAGCAGCTTCGGAACAGGGCCCTCCTACGAGCAGTACTTC
TRBJ1-3	.	.	TRBV2	CASSGQVGNTIYF	TGTGCCAGCAGTGGTCAGGTGGGAAACACCATATATTTT
TRBJ2-1	.	.	TRBV7-9	CASSLVIERFF	TGTGCCAGCAGCCTAGTAATTGAGCGGTTCTTC
TRBJ2-1	.	.	TRBV19	CASSIELRLYYNEQFF	TGTGCCAGTAGTATTGAACTCAGACTATACTACAATGAGCAGTTCTTC
TRBJ2-5	.	few	TRBV29-1	CSVGQGRGETQYF	TGCAGCGTTGGCCAGGGGAGAGGAGAGACCCAGTACTTC
TRBJ1-2	TRBD1	.	TRBV28	CASRPWDRSYGYTF	TGTGCCAGCAGACCCTGGGACAGATCCTATGGCTACACCTTC
TRBJ1-5	TRBD1	.	TRBV2	CASSDGQGQPQHF	TGTGCCAGCAGTGACGGACAGGGCCAGCCCCAGCATTTT
TRBJ2-3	.	.	TRBV27	CASSLSFGTDTQYF	TGTGCCAGCAGTTTATCGTTCGGGACAGATACGCAGTATTTT
TRBJ1-2	.	once	TRBV6-1	CASSERQDYGYTF	TGTGCCAGCAGTGAACGACAGGACTATGGCTACACCTTC
TRBJ2-2	.	.	TRBV6-1	CASSAGQEGTGELFF	TGTGCCAGCAGTGCGGGGCAGGAGGGCACCGGGGAGCTGTTTTTT
TRBJ2-2	.	.	TRBV6-5	CASSYATANIGELFF	TGTGCCAGCAGTTATGCGACAGCGAACATCGGGGAGCTGTTTTTT
TRBJ2-1	.	.	TRBV5-4	CASSLGGTSSNNEQFF	TGTGCCAGCAGCTTGGGTGGCACTAGCAGTAACAATGAGCAGTTCTTC
TRBJ2-5	.	.	TRBV6-5	CASRQAPRAGEQYF	TGTGCCAGCAGGCAGGCCCCCAGGGCCGGAGAGCAGTACTTC